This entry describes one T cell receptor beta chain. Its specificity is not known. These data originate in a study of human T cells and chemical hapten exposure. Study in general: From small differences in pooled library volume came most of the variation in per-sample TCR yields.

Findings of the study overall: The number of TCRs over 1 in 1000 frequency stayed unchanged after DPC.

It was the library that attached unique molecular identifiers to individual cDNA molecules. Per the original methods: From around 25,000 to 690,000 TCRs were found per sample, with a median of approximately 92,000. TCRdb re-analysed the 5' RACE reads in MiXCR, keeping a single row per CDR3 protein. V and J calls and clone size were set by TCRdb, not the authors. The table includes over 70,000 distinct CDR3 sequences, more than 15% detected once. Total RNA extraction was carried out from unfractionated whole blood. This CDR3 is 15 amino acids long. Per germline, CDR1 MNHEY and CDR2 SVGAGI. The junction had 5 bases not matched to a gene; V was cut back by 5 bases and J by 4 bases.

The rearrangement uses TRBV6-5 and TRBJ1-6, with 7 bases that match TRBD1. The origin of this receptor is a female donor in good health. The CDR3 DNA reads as TGTGCCAGCAGTCCAACGGGACAGTATAATTCACCCCTCCACTTT. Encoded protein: CASSPTGQYNSPLHF.